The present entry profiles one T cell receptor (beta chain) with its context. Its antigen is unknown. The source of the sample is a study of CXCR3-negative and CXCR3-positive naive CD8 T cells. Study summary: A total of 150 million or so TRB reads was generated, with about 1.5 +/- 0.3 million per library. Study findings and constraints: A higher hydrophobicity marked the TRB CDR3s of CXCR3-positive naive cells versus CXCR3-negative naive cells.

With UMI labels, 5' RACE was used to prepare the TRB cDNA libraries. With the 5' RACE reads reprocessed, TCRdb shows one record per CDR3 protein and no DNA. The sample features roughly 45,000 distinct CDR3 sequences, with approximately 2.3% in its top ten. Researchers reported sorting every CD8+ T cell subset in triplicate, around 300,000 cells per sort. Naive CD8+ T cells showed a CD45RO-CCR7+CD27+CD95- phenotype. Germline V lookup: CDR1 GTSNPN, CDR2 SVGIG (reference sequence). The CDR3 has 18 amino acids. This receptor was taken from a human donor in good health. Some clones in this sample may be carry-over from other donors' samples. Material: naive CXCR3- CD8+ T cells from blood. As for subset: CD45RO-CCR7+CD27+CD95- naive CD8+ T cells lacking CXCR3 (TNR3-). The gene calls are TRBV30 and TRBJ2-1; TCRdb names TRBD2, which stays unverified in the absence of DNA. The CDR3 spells CAWSPTLSSGGLYNEQFF. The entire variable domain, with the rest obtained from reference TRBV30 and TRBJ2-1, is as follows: SQTIHQWPATLVQPVGSPLSLECTVEGTSNPNLYWYRQAAGRGLQLLFYSVGIGQISSEVPQNLSASRPQDRQFILSSKKLLLSDSGFYLCAWSPTLSSGGLYNEQFFGPGTRLTVL.